This TCR beta chain was sequenced for a study of shared clonotypes between healthy human individuals. The overall study: There were three CD4 naive, three CD4 memory, two CD8 naive and one CD8 memory plates per donor. Study outcomes and limitations: In contrast to clonotypes shared by all four donors, non-shared clonotypes had lower generation probabilities. Some naive CD4 clonotypes, approximately 4.5%, turned up in common across a handful of donors.

Concerning this clone itself: The antigen is undetermined.

Genomic DNA (from each subset) was split evenly across several immunoSEQ plates. The protocol was immunoSEQ multiplex PCR, while the TCRdb copy is restricted to in-frame clones and leaves out a portion. The sample has around 700,000 clones, 74% seen once. The receptor was isolated from a woman aged 25 to 39 in good health. The sample consisted of memory CD4+ T cells sorted from blood. Subset given: CD45RA-negative fraction.

The CDR3 reads CSARDLREQYF. The CDR3, as DNA: TGCAGTGCTAGAGATCTGCGAGAGCAGTACTTC. The chain links TRBV20-1 to TRBJ2-5, with no clear D. The CDR3 is 11 amino acids. The V end was cut by 0 bases, the J end by 11 bases, with 10 bases between. Looked up from germline, CDR1 is DFQATT and CDR2 is SNEGSKA (reference sequence).